The 17 T cell receptor beta chains given below trace back to one sample, sequenced in a study of blood T cell repertoires in COVID-19. Generated by immunoSEQ multiplex PCR, the TCRdb table keeps only in-frame clones and is missing some. In the table there are more than 300,000 clones, 80% to 95% of which are singletons. The sample taken for sequencing was PBMCs or T cells enriched from blood (not recorded which). These receptors all come from a woman aged 40 to 50 who had been exposed to COVID-19.

This sequence joins TRBV2 and TRBJ1-5; possible D gene TRBD1, 5 bases. Trimming took 7 bases from V and 5 from J, leaving 12 bases between them. Germline CDR1 is SNHLY and CDR2 is FYNNEI. CDR3 size: 13 residues. Here the CDR3 DNA reads TGTGCCAGCACCGAAGGGGCGGATCAGCCCCAGCATTTT. It encodes CASTEGADQPQHF. Combining the CDR3 with reference TRBV2 and TRBJ1-5 gives the whole variable domain EPEVTQTPSHQVTQMGQEVILRCVPISNHLYFYWYRQILGQKVEFLVSFYNNEISEKSEIFDDQFSVERPDGSNFTLKIRSTKLEDSAMYFCASTEGADQPQHFGDGTRLSIL.

The chain links TRBV29-1 to TRBJ1-3; D unclear. This CDR3 is built from 12 residues. The germline V gene has CDR1 SQVTM and CDR2 ANQGSEA. Trimming removed 4 bases from V and 1 base from J, with 5 bases in between. DNA for the CDR3: TGCAGCGTTGGAGTTTCTGGAAACACCATATATTTT. It yields the protein CSVGVSGNTIYF.

The chain joins TRBV15 to TRBJ2-7; TRBD2 matches 7 bases. The CDR3 runs to 14 residues. V lost 0 bases to trimming and J lost 2 bases; unmatched junction nucleotides: 1. CDR1 is LNHNV, CDR2 YYDKDF, per germline (reference sequence). Here the CDR3 reads CATSREGGTYEQYF. The CDR3 DNA is TGTGCCACCAGCAGAGAGGGGGGGACCTACGAGCAGTACTTC.

The chain combines TRBV10-1 with TRBJ2-3, with 11 nucleotides matching TRBD2. V was clipped by 2 bases and J by 4 bases; unmatched bases: 2. Germline V gives CDR1 WNHNN, CDR2 SYGVQD (reference sequence). The CDR3 extends over 15 amino acids. The chain's CDR3 is CASSETSGSSDTQYF. Here the CDR3 DNA reads TGCGCCAGCAGTGAGACTAGCGGGAGTTCAGATACGCAGTATTTT.

This clone has a single count. This sequence joins TRBV19 and TRBJ1-5; 8 nucleotides agree with TRBD1. Germline V gene lookup returns CDR1 LNHDA and CDR2 SQIVND (reference sequence). With 0 bases clipped from V and 6 bases from J, the junction kept 10 bases outside the gene matches. The CDR3 runs to 17 residues. The DNA for the CDR3 is TGTGCCAGTAGTATAGACCCGGACAGGGAACGGTTTCAGCCCCAGCATTTT. Translating it yields CASSIDPDRERFQPQHF.

This chain links TRBV19 with TRBJ1-3, with a possible D match to TRBD1 (5 bases). Deletions cut 5 bases from V and 2 bases from J, with 10 bases between. This CDR3 region has 14 residues. Germline V gene lookup returns CDR1 LNHDA and CDR2 SQIVND (reference sequence). Here the CDR3 reads CASSQTTAGNTIYF. DNA of the CDR3: TGTGCCAGTAGTCAGACGACAGCTGGAAACACCATATATTTT.

The count of this clone is one. The V gene is TRBV4-1, the J gene TRBJ1-5, with D perhaps matching TRBD1 (6 bases). The CDR3 runs 14 residues. The germline V and J ends were trimmed by 2 bases and 6 bases, with 11 bases remaining between them. CDR1 and CDR2 from the germline V gene are MGHRA and YSYEKL. The CDR3 is CASSQQGQGQPQHF. The DNA of the CDR3 is TGCGCCAGCAGCCAACAGGGGCAGGGTCAGCCCCAGCATTTT.

In DNA, the CDR3 is TGTGCCAGCAGCTTGGGTTCTTACACTGAAGCTTTCTTT. Protein product: CASSLGSYTEAFF. This chain uses TRBV5-6 with TRBJ1-1; no firm D call. This CDR3 is built from 13 residues. Germline loops: CDR1 SGHDT, CDR2 YYEEEE. The germline V and J ends were trimmed by 0 bases and 3 bases, with 6 bases remaining between them.

J is TRBJ1-1 and V is TRBV7-9, with no clear D. CDR1 and CDR2 from the germline V gene are SEHNR and FQNEAQ (reference sequence). The CDR3 runs to 13 residues. Trimming shortened V by 1 base and J by 6 bases, and 9 bases separated the two germline ends. The CDR3 spells CASSLVPTAEAFF. Here the CDR3 DNA reads TGTGCCAGCAGCTTAGTCCCCACAGCTGAAGCTTTCTTT.

This clone was detected once. Other DNA sequences in this sample translate to the same CDR3. J is TRBJ1-1 and V is TRBV19; maybe TRBD1 (6 bases). CDR1 is LNHDA and CDR2 is SQIVND in the germline V gene (reference sequence). This CDR3 region has 13 residues. Trimming cost V 9 bases and J 2 bases, with 13 bases left between them. The CDR3 DNA sequence: TGTGCCAGCTCCGGACAGCTAAACACTGAAGCTTTCTTT. The encoded protein is CASSGQLNTEAFF.

The V call is TRBV10-3, the J call TRBJ2-1; possibly TRBD2 for D (5 bases). Trimming removed 4 bases from V and 6 bases from J, with 10 bases in between. Germline V gene sequence: CDR1 ENHRY, CDR2 SYGVKD. The length of the CDR3 is 13 residues. This CDR3 reads CAISGGAANEQFF. In DNA form, the CDR3 reads TGTGCCATCAGTGGGGGAGCCGCCAATGAGCAGTTCTTC.

The V and J genes are TRBV4-1 and TRBJ1-5, with D perhaps matching TRBD1 (6 bases). Trimming took off 1 base at V and 5 bases at J, with 12 bases between the two ends. This CDR3 contains 15 residues. Germline loops: CDR1 MGHRA, CDR2 YSYEKL. In nucleotides, the CDR3 is TGCGCCAGCAGCCAAGCCCCGGACAGTTATCAGCCCCAGCATTTT. Encoded protein: CASSQAPDSYQPQHF.

The chain carries TRBV24-1 and TRBJ2-1; TRBD2 agrees at 9 bases. Germline trimming cut 5 bases from V and 4 bases from J; bases unmatched to any gene: 5. Germline V gene data show CDR1 as KGHDR and CDR2 as SFDVKD. The CDR3 totals 15 residues. The CDR3 bases are TGTGCCACCAGTGGAACTAGCGGGCCATACAATGAGCAGTTCTTC. Translating it yields CATSGTSGPYNEQFF.

In its sample, this clone was seen a few times. V usage is TRBV27 and J usage is TRBJ1-2; D possibly corresponds to TRBD1 (5 bases). There are 14 residues in the CDR3. CDR1 is MNHEY and CDR2 is SMNVEV in the germline V gene (reference sequence). Between the trimmed V and J ends, which lost 7 bases and 5 bases, there was a span of 17 bases. The CDR3 sequence: CASKPRQSYYGYTF. The CDR3 nucleotides are TGTGCCAGCAAACCCCGACAGTCTTATTATGGCTACACCTTC.

The V gene is TRBV29-1, the J gene TRBJ1-4; perhaps TRBD1 as D (5 bases). The CDR3 consists of 14 residues. Trimming removed 0 bases from V and 4 bases from J, with 9 bases in between. The germline CDR1 and CDR2 sequences are SQVTM and ANQGSEA. CDR3 amino acids: CSVEDGGFNEKLFF. The CDR3 coding sequence is TGCAGCGTTGAAGACGGGGGGTTTAATGAAAAACTGTTTTTT.

The J gene is TRBJ1-4, the V gene TRBV21-1; the table's D call, TRBD1, has no DNA check behind it. TRBV21-1 is given as a pseudogene. The CDR3 covers 18 residues. CDR3 in amino acids: CASSKGETGGATNEKLFF. The CDR3 DNA sequence: TGTGCCAGCAGCAAAGGCGAAACAGGGGGCGCGACTAATGAAAAACTGTTTTTT.

V is TRBV9 and J is TRBJ2-1; a possible D gene is TRBD2 (5 bases). Germline assignment: CDR1 SGDLS and CDR2 YYNGEE. The ends were cut back, 0 bases at V and 4 bases at J, with 11 bases in the middle. There are 15 residues in the CDR3. The CDR3 here is CASSVGPGIYNEQFF. CDR3 sequence (DNA): TGTGCCAGCAGCGTAGGGCCCGGGATTTACAATGAGCAGTTCTTC.